One and the same sample provided the 13 T cell receptor beta chains below, sequenced in a study of blood T cell repertoires in COVID-19. The data were produced by immunoSEQ multiplex PCR, yet TCRdb's version contains in-frame clones alone and is incomplete. Of about 260,000 clones in the sample, almost 90% were seen once. What was sequenced was peripheral blood. The receptors here all came from a woman aged 30 to 39 with COVID-19, enrolled during active disease.

The chain carries TRBV7-9 and TRBJ2-1, with 13 bases matching TRBD2. The germline V gene encodes CDR1 SEHNR and CDR2 FQNEAQ (reference sequence). J lost 8 bases, V lost 5 bases, and 9 bases had no gene match. CDR3 length: 16 residues. CDR3 in DNA: TGTGCCAGCAGCACTCGACTAGCGGGAGGTGTAGATGAGCAGTTCTTC. This codes for CASSTRLAGGVDEQFF.

V and J are TRBV6-2 or TRBV6-3 and TRBJ1-2; the match to TRBD1 covers 7 bases. From germline, CDR1 is MNHEY and CDR2 SVGEGT. The V segment lost 4 bases and the J segment 3 bases; nucleotides outside the gene matches: 2. The CDR3 contains 13 residues. Here the CDR3 reads CASSWDSYYGYTF. CDR3 sequence (DNA): TGTGCCAGCAGTTGGGACAGCTACTATGGCTACACCTTC.

This chain connects TRBV5-1 to TRBJ2-3, with TRBD2 identical over 7 bases. Trimming took 0 bases from V and 5 from J; bases not matched to a gene: 9. The CDR3 covers 16 residues. Germline V gene lookup returns CDR1 SGHRS and CDR2 YFSETQ. The CDR3: CASSLGLAVERDTQYF. CDR3 sequence (DNA): TGCGCCAGCAGCTTGGGCCTAGCGGTCGAGCGAGATACGCAGTATTTT.

The chain links TRBV20-1 to TRBJ1-2; D is perhaps TRBD1 (5 bases). V was clipped by 3 bases and J by 3 bases, with 20 bases between them. Germline-derived CDR1 and CDR2 are DFQATT and SNEGSKA (reference sequence). CDR3 size: 16 residues. The CDR3 loop reads CSASPGGSLAHYGYTF. CDR3 in DNA: TGCAGTGCTAGTCCCGGGGGGTCCCTCGCACACTATGGCTACACCTTC.

V gene TRBV7-9 combines with J gene TRBJ2-1; 7 bases are shared with TRBD2. The J segment lost 7 bases and the V segment lost 3 bases, leaving 12 bases of the junction unmatched. Germline assignment: CDR1 SEHNR and CDR2 FQNEAQ (reference sequence). The CDR3 is 16 amino acids. The CDR3 DNA reads as TGTGCCAGCAGCTTGGGGCGAAGCGGGGCGTTGAATGAGCAGTTCTTC. This translates into CASSLGRSGALNEQFF.

J is TRBJ2-3 and V is TRBV27; 7 nucleotides match TRBD2. The V and J ends lost 3 bases and 0 bases, in that order; junction bases with no gene match: 9. The CDR3 has 17 residues. From germline, CDR1 is MNHEY and CDR2 SMNVEV (reference sequence). The CDR3: CASSLGLADTSTDTQYF. CDR3 in DNA: TGTGCCAGCAGTTTGGGTCTAGCGGATACTAGCACAGATACGCAGTATTTT.

The genes are TRBV6-6 and TRBJ1-4; D is ambiguous. Trimming cost V 7 bases and J 8 bases, with 17 bases left between them. CDR1 is MNHNY, CDR2 SVGAGI, per germline (reference sequence). CDR3 length: 14 residues. The CDR3 region has the DNA TGTGCCAGCACTTCTAGAGGCGTTCGGGAAAAACTGTTTTTT. Translated, it gives CASTSRGVREKLFF.

This clone was counted a single time. The rearrangement links TRBV7-2 to TRBJ1-5; 7 bases line up with TRBD1. The CDR3 runs to 13 residues. V lost 6 bases and J lost 9; bases outside the gene matches: 8. CDR1 and CDR2 (germline): SGHTA, FQGNSA. The CDR3 loop is CASRMDRSGPQHF. CDR3 coding DNA: TGTGCCAGCAGGATGGACAGGTCAGGGCCCCAGCATTTT.

The gene calls are TRBV29-1 and TRBJ1-2, with TRBD1 as a possible D gene (5 bases). Germline V gives CDR1 SQVTM, CDR2 ANQGSEA. V shed 4 bases and J shed 2 bases, with 11 bases lying between them. The CDR3 is 13 residues long. This CDR3 is CSVAVQANYGYTF. The CDR3 region has the DNA TGCAGCGTTGCCGTACAGGCCAACTATGGCTACACCTTC.

This clone was picked up a small number of times. V gene TRBV18 combines with J gene TRBJ2-3; 7 positions match TRBD2. J lost 0 bases, V lost 5 bases, and 5 bases had no gene match. Germline CDR1 reads KGHSH; CDR2 reads LQKENI. CDR3 length equals 15 residues. The CDR3 DNA reads as TGTGCCAGCTCATTGAGCGGGACTAGCACAGATACGCAGTATTTT. Protein sequence: CASSLSGTSTDTQYF. Full variable domain (outside the CDR3, taken from reference TRBV18 and TRBJ2-3): NAGVMQNPRHLVRRRGQEARLRCSPMKGHSHVYWYRQLPEEGLKFMVYLQKENIIDESGMPKERFSAEFPKEGPSILRIQQVVRGDSAAYFCASSLSGTSTDTQYFGPGTRLTVL.

The chain couples TRBV10-2 to TRBJ1-3; 8 bases are shared with TRBD1. V shed 4 bases, J shed 4 bases, and the junction held 6 bases outside the gene matches. CDR1 is WSHSY, CDR2 SAAADI, per germline. There are 15 residues in the CDR3. The CDR3, as DNA: TGCGCCAGCAGTGCCACAGGGGGGGACGGAAACACCATATATTTT. It encodes CASSATGGDGNTIYF.

The rearrangement links TRBV2 to TRBJ2-1; 8 positions agree with TRBD2. The trim removed 5 bases at V and 9 bases at J, leaving 6 bases unmatched. The CDR3 covers 13 residues. CDR1 and CDR2 (germline): SNHLY, FYNNEI. The CDR3 DNA sequence: TGTGCCAGCAGTAATACGGGAGGGACTGAGCAGTTCTTC. Its translation is CASSNTGGTEQFF.

V gene TRBV5-4 combines with J gene TRBJ2-5, with a tentative D call TRBD2 (6 bases). The germline gives CDR1 SGHNT, CDR2 YYREEE (reference sequence). V was clipped by 4 bases and J by 3 bases, with 13 bases between them. The CDR3 is made up of 14 amino acids. The DNA for the CDR3 is TGTGCCAGCAGCCGTTCCTCGGGGGAAGAGACCCAGTACTTC. It encodes CASSRSSGEETQYF.